This T cell receptor beta chain was sequenced for a study of T cell changes during pregnancy in multiple sclerosis. Germline V gene lookup returns CDR1 SGHRS and CDR2 YFSETQ. V gave up 0 bases and J gave up 1 base; unmatched junction bases: 4. The CDR3 loop spans 17 amino acids. The protocol was immunoSEQ multiplex PCR, while the TCRdb copy is restricted to in-frame clones and leaves out a portion. The table records roughly 67,000 clones, approximately 89% of them present only once. The receptor's source is a female donor with multiple sclerosis, enrolled in a pregnancy study. This specimen was peripheral blood, taken in the second trimester of pregnancy. The chain has TRBV5-1 and TRBJ2-6, with TRBD1 matching 7 bases. The CDR3 reads CASSLEPTGSGANVLTF. The CDR3 nucleotides are TGCGCCAGCAGCTTGGAACCGACAGGGTCTGGGGCCAACGTCCTGACTTTC.